The source of this T cell receptor beta chain is a study of blood T cell repertoires in COVID-19. The CDR3 consists of 16 residues. The V end was cut by 1 base, the J end by 0 bases, with 11 bases between. Germline-derived CDR1 and CDR2 are SGHVS and FNYEAQ. Sequencing was performed with immunoSEQ multiplex PCR; in TCRdb, only in-frame clones are kept and a portion is missing. The sample comprises some 170,000 clones, approximately 84% of which are singletons, and around 1.2% rests with the top ten. Cohort placement rested on clinical history that participants reported themselves. Sequencing was performed on PBMCs or T cells enriched from blood (not recorded which). The origin of this receptor is a human donor with acute COVID-19. The donor label of this sample is uncertain. The chain joins TRBV7-6 to TRBJ2-3, with TRBD1 as a possible D gene (7 bases). CDR3: CASSLGTGGSTDTQYF. DNA for the CDR3: TGTGCCAGCAGCTTAGGGACAGGAGGGAGCACAGATACGCAGTATTTT.